This T cell receptor (beta chain) originates from a study of blood T cell repertoires in COVID-19. The overall study: The United States, Italy and Spain supplied acute and convalescent COVID-19 samples. PBMCs, B-cell-depleted T cells, or T cells provided the cDNA or gDNA that made up the material.

This CDR3 is 16 amino acids long. The ends were cut back, 6 bases at V and 4 bases at J, with 22 bases in the middle. Per germline, CDR1 MDHEN and CDR2 SYDVKM. Under the authors' procedure: Nucleated cell number was recorded as an estimate derived from reference gene primer amplification. Assay: immunoSEQ multiplex PCR; the TCRdb copy retains only in-frame clones and omits some. The DNA gave D and trimming, while V, J and clone size come from that table. The table has around 99,000 clones, roughly 84% seen once. The sequenced material came from peripheral blood. The sequence came from a woman over 75 with active or convalescent COVID-19. V gene TRBV28 combines with J gene TRBJ2-7; possibly TRBD1 for D (6 bases). CDR3 nucleotides: TGTGCCAGCAGAGCCACAACAGGGCAAAGGAAATACGAGCAGTACTTC. It specifies CASRATTGQRKYEQYF.